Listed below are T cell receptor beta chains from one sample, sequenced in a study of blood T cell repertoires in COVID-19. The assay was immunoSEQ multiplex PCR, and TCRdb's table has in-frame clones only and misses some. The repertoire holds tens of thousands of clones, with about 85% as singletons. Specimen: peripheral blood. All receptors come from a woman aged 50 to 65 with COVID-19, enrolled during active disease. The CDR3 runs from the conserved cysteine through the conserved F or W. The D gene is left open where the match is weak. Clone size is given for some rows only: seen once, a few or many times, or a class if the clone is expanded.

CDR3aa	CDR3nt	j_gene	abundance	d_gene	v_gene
CASSLGRGTQYF	TGTGCCAGCAGCCTTGGGAGGGGTACGCAGTATTTT	TRBJ2-3	.	TRBD2	TRBV7-2
CASSLTTHFLGRGNEQFF	TGTGCCAGCAGCTTAACGACCCACTTTCTTGGGCGTGGGAATGAGCAGTTCTTC	TRBJ2-1	.	.	TRBV11-2
CASSTTYGYTF	TGTGCCAGCTCGACTACCTATGGCTACACCTTC	TRBJ1-2	.	.	TRBV18
CASSILGLSNTGELFF	TGTGCCAGTAGTATTTTGGGACTTTCGAACACCGGGGAGCTGTTTTTT	TRBJ2-2	.	.	TRBV19
CASSLKDQRAFF	TGTGCCAGCTCACTAAAGGATCAGAGGGCTTTCTTT	TRBJ1-1	.	.	TRBV18
CASTPRGGGCSSGYTF	TGTGCTAGCACCCCCCGCGGGGGGGGATGTTCGAGTGGCTACACCTTC	TRBJ1-2	.	.	TRBV7-7
CAISARTGGEYEQYF	TGTGCCATCAGTGCCAGGACAGGGGGGGAATACGAGCAGTACTTC	TRBJ2-7	.	TRBD1	TRBV10-3
CASQRGGRGNFYEQYF	TGCGCCAGCCAACGGGGTGGGAGGGGAAATTTTTACGAGCAGTACTTC	TRBJ2-7	once	TRBD2	TRBV5-1
CASSDRDRGGEQYF	TGTGCCAGCAGCGATCGGGACAGGGGGGGTGAGCAGTACTTC	TRBJ2-7	.	TRBD1	TRBV9
CASSQLGQGIDTEAFF	TGTGCCAGCAGTCAACTGGGACAGGGAATCGACACTGAAGCTTTCTTT	TRBJ1-1	.	TRBD1	TRBV28
CASRGTGRERANEQFF	TGTGCCAGCAGGGGGACTGGGAGGGAGCGGGCGAATGAGCAGTTCTTC	TRBJ2-1	.	TRBD2	TRBV28
CASSPYRTDTQYF	TGTGCCAGCAGCCCCTATCGGACAGATACGCAGTATTTT	TRBJ2-3	.	.	TRBV27
CASSQVTIHAEAFF	TGCGCCAGCAGCCAAGTAACAATACACGCTGAAGCTTTCTTT	TRBJ1-1	few	.	TRBV4-1
CASSATKEGLNQPQHF	TGTGCCAGCAGTGCCACCAAGGAGGGCCTAAATCAGCCCCAGCATTTT	TRBJ1-5	.	.	TRBV6-6
CSRVDNTEAFF	TGCAGCAGGGTTGACAACACTGAAGCTTTCTTT	TRBJ1-1	.	.	TRBV20-1
CASSGRDSTFYEQYF	TGTGCCAGCAGTGGCCGGGACTCTACCTTCTACGAGCAGTACTTC	TRBJ2-7	.	.	TRBV28
CASMGLTAYEQYF	TGTGCCAGCATGGGGCTCACCGCCTACGAGCAGTACTTC	TRBJ2-7	.	.	TRBV12-3/TRBV12-4
CASSESRASGANVLTF	TGCGCCAGCAGTGAGTCGAGAGCATCTGGGGCCAACGTCCTGACTTTC	TRBJ2-6	.	.	TRBV10-1
CASSPGHIGNYGYTF	TGTGCCAGCAGTCCGGGACATATAGGGAACTATGGCTACACCTTC	TRBJ1-2	once	.	TRBV28
CASSFSGGTGELFF	TGTGCCAGCAGTTTCTCAGGGGGCACCGGGGAGCTGTTTTTT	TRBJ2-2	.	TRBD1	TRBV28
CASSMGQGASYEQYF	TGTGCCAGTAGCATGGGACAGGGGGCCTCCTACGAGCAGTACTTC	TRBJ2-7	.	TRBD1	TRBV19
CATRTGKGLAGNTIYF	TGTGCCACGAGGACAGGGAAGGGGCTCGCTGGAAACACCATATATTTT	TRBJ1-3	.	TRBD1	TRBV19
CASSKGGIYEQYF	TGTGCCAGCAGTAAGGGGGGGATCTACGAGCAGTACTTC	TRBJ2-7	.	.	TRBV6-5
CASRKGAASYNEQFF	TGCGCCAGCAGGAAGGGGGCCGCCAGCTACAATGAGCAGTTCTTC	TRBJ2-1	.	TRBD1	TRBV5-1
CASSLPRVNGEAFF	TGTGCCAGCAGTTTACCCAGGGTGAACGGTGAAGCTTTCTTT	TRBJ1-1	.	.	TRBV28
CSVATPGFRGEEETQYF	TGCAGCGTCGCCACCCCAGGATTTCGGGGGGAGGAAGAGACCCAGTACTTC	TRBJ2-5	.	TRBD2	TRBV29-1
CASSSFLNTGELFF	TGTGCCAGCAGCTCCTTTCTAAACACCGGGGAGCTGTTTTTT	TRBJ2-2	.	.	TRBV7-3
CASSLQTSGQETQYF	TGTGCCAGCAGTCTGCAGACTAGCGGCCAAGAGACCCAGTACTTC	TRBJ2-5	.	TRBD2	TRBV2